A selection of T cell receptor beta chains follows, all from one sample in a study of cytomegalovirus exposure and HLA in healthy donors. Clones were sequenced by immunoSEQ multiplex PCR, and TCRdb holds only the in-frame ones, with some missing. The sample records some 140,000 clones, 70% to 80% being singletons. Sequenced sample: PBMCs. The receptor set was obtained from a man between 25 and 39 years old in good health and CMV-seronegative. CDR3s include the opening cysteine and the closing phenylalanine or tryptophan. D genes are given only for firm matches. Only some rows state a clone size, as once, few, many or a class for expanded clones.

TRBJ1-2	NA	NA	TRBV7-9	TGTGCCAGCAGTCCTCCTAACTATGGCTACACCTTC	CASSPPNYGYTF
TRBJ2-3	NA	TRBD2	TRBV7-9	TGTGCCAGCAGCTTATTTGGGGGGACTATCACAGATACGCAGTATTTT	CASSLFGGTITDTQYF
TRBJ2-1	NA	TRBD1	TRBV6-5	TGTGCCAGCAGCCGGAGGGACAGGCTTGTGCAGTTCTTC	CASSRRDRLVQFF
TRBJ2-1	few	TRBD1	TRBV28	TGTGCCAGCAGTCGACAGGGGGGTTTCTACAATGAGCAGTTCTTC	CASSRQGGFYNEQFF
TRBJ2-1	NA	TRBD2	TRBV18	TGTGCCAGCTCGGTAGCGGGAGGGCCTCACAATGAGCAGTTCTTC	CASSVAGGPHNEQFF
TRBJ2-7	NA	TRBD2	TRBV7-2	TGTGCCAGCAGCTCGGGACTAGCGGGGTACGAGCAGTACTTC	CASSSGLAGYEQYF
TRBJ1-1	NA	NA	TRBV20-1	TGCAGTGCCCGGAACACTGAAGCTTTCTTT	CSARNTEAFF
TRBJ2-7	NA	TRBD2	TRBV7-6	TGTGCCAGCAGTCACTTAGCGGGAGCCCTACGAGAGCAGTACTTC	CASSHLAGALREQYF
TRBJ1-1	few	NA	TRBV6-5	TGTGCCAGCAGCTCAGGCCTGAACACTGAAGCTTTCTTT	CASSSGLNTEAFF
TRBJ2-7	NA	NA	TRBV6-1	TGTGCCAGCAGTGAATCAATAAGTAGCCTCGCCCCCTACGAGCAGTACTTC	CASSESISSLAPYEQYF
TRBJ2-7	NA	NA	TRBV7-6	TGTGCCAGCAGCTTAGCGGCGGGCGAGCAGTACTTC	CASSLAAGEQYF
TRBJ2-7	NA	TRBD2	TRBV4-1	TGCGCCAGCAGCCGCGGGACTAGCAACTCCTACGAGCAGTACTTC	CASSRGTSNSYEQYF
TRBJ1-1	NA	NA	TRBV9	TGTGCCAGCATCGCCTCGGGAGCTTTCTTT	CASIASGAFF
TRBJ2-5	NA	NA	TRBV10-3	TGTGCCATCAGTGAAGGCGGGATCCAAGAGACCCAGTACTTC	CAISEGGIQETQYF
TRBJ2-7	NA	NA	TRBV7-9	TGTGCCAGCAGCTCTCTACGTGAGCAGTACTTC	CASSSLREQYF
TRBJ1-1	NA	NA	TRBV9	TGTGCCAGCAGGAGAGAGTTCAACACTGAAGCTTTCTTT	CASRREFNTEAFF